In this sample, the clone carrying this TCR beta chain turned up a few times. No antigen is known for it. This sample was taken from a study of blood T cells in healthy people across ages. Study observations and caveats: Using unsorted PBMCs precluded a conclusive naive versus antigen-experienced comparison. Among long-lived donors, naive CD4+ cells were more numerous and diversity higher than in aged donors.

PCR was performed a second time for about 6 to 12 cycles using a sample-barcoded 5' primer and a J-beta primer mix. Sequencing recovered at least 3 million CDR3-containing paired-end reads from each sample. A single record per CDR3 protein comes from TCRdb applying MiXCR to the 5' RACE reads. Of about a million distinct CDR3 sequences in the sample, approximately 38% were seen once. All donors came from Russia, were Caucasian and healthy, and spanned ages about 6 to 90. The sequencing sample was made of blood. This sequence was found in a man younger than 35 in good health.

CDR3 loop: CASSQFRDTDTQYF. CDR3 nucleotide sequence: TGTGCCAGCAGCCAATTTAGGGACACAGATACGCAGTATTTT. This chain joins TRBV3-1 and TRBJ2-3; unclear D gene. The CDR3 covers 14 residues. CDR1 is LGHDT and CDR2 is YNNKEL in the germline V gene (reference sequence). The V gene lost 2 bases and the J gene lost 2 bases, with 8 bases spanning the gap.